The source of this T cell receptor (beta chain) is a study of CD8+CD57+ T cells in acquired aplastic anemia. Across the whole study: DNA from sorted CD4+ and CD8+ cells averaged about 3.2 ug. General study results and limits: Levels of CD8+ Simpson's diversity were not significantly distinct in patients versus controls. Patients and controls turned out to have twenty-nine CD8+ CDR3 sequences in common.

CDR3 and TCR beta VDJ profiling relied on a genomic DNA template. Using its own MiXCR run on the reads, TCRdb lists one record per CDR3 protein. The repertoire has approximately 130,000 distinct CDR3 sequences, 45% to 60% of them found once; the top ten carry around 27%. As regards this clonotype: Its antigen is still unknown.

The authors sequenced patients whose flow cytometry had shown CD8+CD57+ cell expansion. There was no therapy given to any patient before the blood sampling took place. The junction had 6 bases not matched to a gene; V was cut back by 4 bases and J by 2 bases. The germline gives CDR1 SGHTS, CDR2 YDEGEE. The CDR3 extends over 14 amino acids. The genes are TRBV5-8 and TRBJ2-7; 7 bases agree with TRBD1. Sequenced material: sorted CD4+, CD8+, or CD8+CD57+ T cells (not recorded which) from PBMCs. This sequence originates from a human donor with aplastic anemia. The CDR3: CASSVWDSPYEQYF. As DNA, the CDR3 is TGTGCCAGCAGCGTTTGGGACAGTCCCTACGAGCAGTACTTC. The whole variable domain, remainder taken from reference TRBV5-8 and TRBJ2-7, is EAGVTQSPTHLIKTRGQQATLRCSPISGHTSVYWYQQALGLGLQFLLWYDEGEERNRGNFPPRFSGRQFPNYSSELNVNALELEDSALYLCASSVWDSPYEQYFGPGTRLTVT.